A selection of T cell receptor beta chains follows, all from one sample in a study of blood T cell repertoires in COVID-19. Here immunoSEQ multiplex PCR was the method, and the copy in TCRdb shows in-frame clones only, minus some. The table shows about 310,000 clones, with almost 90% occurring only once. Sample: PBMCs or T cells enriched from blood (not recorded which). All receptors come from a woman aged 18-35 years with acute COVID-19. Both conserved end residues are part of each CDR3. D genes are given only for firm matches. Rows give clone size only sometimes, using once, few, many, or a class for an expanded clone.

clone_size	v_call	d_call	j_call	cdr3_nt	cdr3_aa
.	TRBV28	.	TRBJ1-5	TGTGCCAGCAGTTTACGACAGGCGGCGGAGCCCCAGCATTTT	CASSLRQAAEPQHF
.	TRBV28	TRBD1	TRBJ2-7	TGTGCCAGCAGTTCGAACCGGGACAGGGGGCGTCCGAGCTCCTACGAGCAGTACTTC	CASSSNRDRGRPSSYEQYF
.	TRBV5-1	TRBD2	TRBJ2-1	TGCGCCAGCAGCTCCATCTCCTTACTAGCGGCCGGGTCCGATGAGCAGTTCTTC	CASSSISLLAAGSDEQFF
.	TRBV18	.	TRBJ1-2	TGTGCCAGCTCACCCCAGCGGGAGGGATTCTTAGGCTACACCTTC	CASSPQREGFLGYTF
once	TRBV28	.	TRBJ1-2	TGTGCCAGCAGTTTCAGGGTCTTCGGCTACACCTTC	CASSFRVFGYTF
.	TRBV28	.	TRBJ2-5	TGTGCCACCACCGGGGAGACCCAGTACTTC	CATTGETQYF
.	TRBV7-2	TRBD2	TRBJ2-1	TGTGCCAGCAGGGCGGGACTAGCGGGAGCGAATGAGCAGTTCTTC	CASRAGLAGANEQFF
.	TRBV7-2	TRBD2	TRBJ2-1	TGTGCCAGCAGCTTAGGGGTTCTAGCGGGAGGTCTGAATGAGCAGTTCTTC	CASSLGVLAGGLNEQFF
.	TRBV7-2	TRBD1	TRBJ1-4	TGTGCCAGCAGGCCAGGGGGCCGGGGTGAAAAACTGTTTTTT	CASRPGGRGEKLFF
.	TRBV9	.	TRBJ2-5	TGTGCCAGCAGCGTACTGGAGGGGGCAGGAGAGACCCAGTACTTC	CASSVLEGAGETQYF
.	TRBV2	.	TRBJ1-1	TGTGCCAGCAGGGGAACAGGGAGGGTCACTGAAGCTTTCTTT	CASRGTGRVTEAFF
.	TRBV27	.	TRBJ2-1	TGTGCCAGCAGAGAGAGGAACCCCAATGAGCAGTTCTTC	CASRERNPNEQFF
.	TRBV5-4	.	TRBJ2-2	TGTGCCAGCACCGACTGGACTATTGCGGACACCGGGGAGCTGTTTTTT	CASTDWTIADTGELFF
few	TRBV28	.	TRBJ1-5	TGTGCCAGCAGACAGGGTGGGAGCAATCAGCCCCAGCATTTT	CASRQGGSNQPQHF
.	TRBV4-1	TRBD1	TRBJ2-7	TGCGCCAGCAGCCAAGAGATGACAGGGGCGTTCTACGAGCAGTACTTC	CASSQEMTGAFYEQYF
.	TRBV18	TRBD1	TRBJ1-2	TGTGCCAGCTCACCTCCGGGACAGCCCTTCGGCTATGGCTACACCTTC	CASSPPGQPFGYGYTF
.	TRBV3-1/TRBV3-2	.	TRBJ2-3	TGTGCCAGCAGCCAATTACAGTCTACCCAACAGTATTTT	CASSQLQSTQQYF